These 11 T cell receptor beta chains came from one sample sequenced in a study of control samples from healthy donors and cancer patients. Measured with immunoSEQ multiplex PCR; TCRdb has only the in-frame clones, and not every one. The repertoire holds about 49,000 clones, with 85% to 95% as singletons. Sequencing was carried out using PBMCs. These receptors were obtained from a man between 25 and 39 years old with colorectal cancer.

This rearrangement joins TRBV5-1 to TRBJ2-5; 8 bases are shared with TRBD1. Unmatched junction bases numbered 8, after V lost 0 bases and J lost 4 bases. This CDR3 is built from 16 residues. Per germline, CDR1 SGHRS and CDR2 YFSETQ. CDR3 protein: CASSLGGSTGGETQYF. In nucleotides, the CDR3 is TGCGCCAGCAGCTTGGGGGGATCCACAGGGGGAGAGACCCAGTACTTC.

The rearrangement uses TRBV5-1 and TRBJ1-1, with D uncertain. Germline CDR1 and CDR2: SGHRS and YFSETQ. This CDR3 has 14 amino acids. Between the trimmed V and J ends, which lost 0 bases and 0 bases, there was a span of 6 bases. DNA for the CDR3: TGCGCCAGCAGCTTGGCCAGCTTGAACACTGAAGCTTTCTTT. Translation: CASSLASLNTEAFF.

This chain links TRBV19 with TRBJ2-5, with a possible D match to TRBD1 (5 bases). Trimming cost V 8 bases and J 4 bases, with 17 bases left between them. The V gene's germline CDR1 is LNHDA and CDR2 SQIVND (reference sequence). This CDR3 has 14 residues. The CDR3 nucleotides read TGTGCCAGTGCCCTGTTAGGGGTAGGAGAGACCCAGTACTTC. Translated, it gives CASALLGVGETQYF.

This chain uses TRBV19 with TRBJ2-3; 7 nucleotides agree with TRBD1. CDR1 LNHDA and CDR2 SQIVND come from the germline V gene (reference sequence). Trimming at V came to 3 bases and at J to 4 bases, leaving 10 bases not matched to a gene. The CDR3 is made up of 16 amino acids. In nucleotides, the CDR3 is TGTGCCAGTAGTATCTTGAGGGGGCATAACCCAGATACGCAGTATTTT. Protein: CASSILRGHNPDTQYF.

The rearrangement joins TRBV7-2 to TRBJ2-1; TRBD1 agrees at 8 bases. CDR3 size: 14 residues. Trimming removed 5 bases from V and 6 bases from J; junction bases left unmatched: 6. Germline V gene data show CDR1 as SGHTA and CDR2 as FQGNSA. CDR3 in amino acids: CASSTRTGTNEQFF. CDR3 sequence (DNA): TGTGCCAGCAGCACGAGGACAGGGACCAATGAGCAGTTCTTC.

V is TRBV4-2 and J is TRBJ2-1, with D tentatively TRBD1 (5 bases). CDR1 and CDR2 from the germline V gene are LGHNA and YNFKEQ. This CDR3 has 16 residues. Trimming removed 0 bases from V and 3 bases from J, with 12 bases in between. As DNA, the CDR3 is TGTGCCAGCAGCCAAGAAACTACAGGAGTCTACAATGAGCAGTTCTTC. Amino acids: CASSQETTGVYNEQFF.

For the CDR3, the DNA is TGCAGCGTTGAACAGGGGAATTCCAACACCGGGGAGCTGTTTTTT. It codes for CSVEQGNSNTGELFF. The V gene is TRBV29-1, the J gene TRBJ2-2; tentatively, D is TRBD1 (6 bases). Deletions cut 2 bases from V and 2 bases from J, with 12 bases between. The germline CDR1 and CDR2 sequences are SQVTM and ANQGSEA. The CDR3 totals 15 residues.

The chain couples TRBV19 to TRBJ1-4, with D unclear. The CDR3 loop spans 15 amino acids. The V gene's germline CDR1 is LNHDA and CDR2 SQIVND (reference sequence). V dropped 3 bases and J dropped 10 bases, with 18 bases sitting between them. CDR3 in amino acids: CASSIETAVVGKLFF. The CDR3 DNA is TGTGCCAGTAGTATCGAGACGGCGGTCGTGGGAAAACTGTTTTTT. The full variable domain, completed using reference TRBV19 and TRBJ1-4, is DGGITQSPKYLFRKEGQNVTLSCEQNLNHDAMYWYRQDPGQGLRLIYYSQIVNDFQKGDIAEGYSVSREKKESFPLTVTSAQKNPTAFYLCASSIETAVVGKLFFGSGTQLSVL.

The chain couples TRBV15 to TRBJ2-2; D may correspond to TRBD1 or TRBD2 (5 bases each). Trimming shortened V by 5 bases and J by 4 bases, and 17 bases separated the two germline ends. This CDR3 is 16 amino acids long. The germline V gene has CDR1 LNHNV and CDR2 YYDKDF (reference sequence). This CDR3 is CATSSPKGPSTGELFF. The CDR3 DNA is TGTGCCACCAGCTCCCCCAAGGGACCCTCCACCGGGGAGCTGTTTTTT.

The V and J genes are TRBV9 and TRBJ1-6, with TRBD1 identical over 7 bases. Per the germline V gene, CDR1 is SGDLS and CDR2 is YYNGEE. Losses at the gene ends were 0 bases for V and 13 bases for J; bases not matched to a gene: 10. This CDR3 comprises 15 residues. Here the CDR3 DNA reads TGTGCCAGCAGCGTAGGAGGGGGCGAGGAGTATCCCCTCCACTTT. It encodes CASSVGGGEEYPLHF.

This sequence joins TRBV7-2 and TRBJ2-1; no reliable D call. The length of the CDR3 is 14 residues. Germline V CDR1 and CDR2: SGHTA, FQGNSA. Trimming took 3 bases from V and 1 from J, leaving 7 bases between them. DNA of the CDR3: TGTGCCAGCAGCTTGTTGCTTTCCTACAATGAGCAGTTCTTC. Its translation is CASSLLLSYNEQFF.